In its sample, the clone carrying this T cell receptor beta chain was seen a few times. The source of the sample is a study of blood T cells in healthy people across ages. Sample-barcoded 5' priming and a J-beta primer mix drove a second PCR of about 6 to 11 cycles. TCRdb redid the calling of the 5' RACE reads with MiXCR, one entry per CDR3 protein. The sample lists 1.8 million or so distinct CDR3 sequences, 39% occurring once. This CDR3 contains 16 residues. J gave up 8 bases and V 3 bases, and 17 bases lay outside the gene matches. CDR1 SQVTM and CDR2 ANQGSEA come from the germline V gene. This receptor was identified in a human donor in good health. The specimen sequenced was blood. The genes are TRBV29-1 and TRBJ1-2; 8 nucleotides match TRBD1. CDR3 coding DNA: TGCAGCGTTGAGGGGCAGGGGGCGCCTCCCGGTGTGGGCTACACCTTC. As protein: CSVEGQGAPPGVGYTF.